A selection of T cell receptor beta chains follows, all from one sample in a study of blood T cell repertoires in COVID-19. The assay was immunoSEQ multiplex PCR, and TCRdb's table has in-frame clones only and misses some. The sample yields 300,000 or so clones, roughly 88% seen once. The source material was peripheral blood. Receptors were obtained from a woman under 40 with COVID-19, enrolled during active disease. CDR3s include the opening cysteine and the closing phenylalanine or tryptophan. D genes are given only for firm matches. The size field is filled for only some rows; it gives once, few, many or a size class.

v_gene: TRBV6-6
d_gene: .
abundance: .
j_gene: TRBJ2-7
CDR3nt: TGTGCCAGCAGTTTAGCGGATTCGTACGAGCAGTACTTC
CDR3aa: CASSLADSYEQYF

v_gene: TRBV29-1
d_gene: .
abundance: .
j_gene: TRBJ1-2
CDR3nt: TGCAGCGTTGAGTCCTCTACTAACTATGGCTACACCTTC
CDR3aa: CSVESSTNYGYTF

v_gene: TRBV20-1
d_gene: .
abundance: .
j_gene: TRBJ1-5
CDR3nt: TGCAGTGCTAGTCAAGGGGGAACGACTTCCAATCAGCCCCAGCATTTT
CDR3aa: CSASQGGTTSNQPQHF

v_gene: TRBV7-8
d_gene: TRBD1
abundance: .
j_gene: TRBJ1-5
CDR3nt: TGTGCCAGCAGCCTCGGGGGACAGGGTGATCAGCCCCAGCATTTT
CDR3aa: CASSLGGQGDQPQHF

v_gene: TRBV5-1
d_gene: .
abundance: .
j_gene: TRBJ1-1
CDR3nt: TGCGCCAGCAGCTTGGGCGGCGGCACCACGAACACTGAAGCTTTCTTT
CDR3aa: CASSLGGGTTNTEAFF

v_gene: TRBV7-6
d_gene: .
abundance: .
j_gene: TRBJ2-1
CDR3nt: TGTGCCAGCAGCTTATACCAGGGGAACTACAATGAGCAGTTCTTC
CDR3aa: CASSLYQGNYNEQFF

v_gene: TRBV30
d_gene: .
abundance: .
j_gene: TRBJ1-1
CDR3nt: TGTGCCTGGATACCTCAGGAGGTTATAGCTTTCTTT
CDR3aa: CAWIPQEVIAFF

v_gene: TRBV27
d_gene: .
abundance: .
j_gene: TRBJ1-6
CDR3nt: TGTGCCAGCAGTTTAAGCCGTAATTCACCCCTCCACTTT
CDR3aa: CASSLSRNSPLHF

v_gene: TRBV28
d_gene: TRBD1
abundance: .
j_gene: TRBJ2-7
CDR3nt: TGTGCCAGCAGCCCAGACAGGGGGCTCTACGAGCAGTACTTC
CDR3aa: CASSPDRGLYEQYF

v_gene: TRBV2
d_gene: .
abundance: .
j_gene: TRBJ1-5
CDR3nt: TGTGCCAGCAGTGAAGCGATCCGGGGCAATCAGCCCCAGCATTTT
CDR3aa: CASSEAIRGNQPQHF

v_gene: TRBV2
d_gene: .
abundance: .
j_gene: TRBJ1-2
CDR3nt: TGTGCCAGCAGTGATGGGTTGCGGGGGCGGGTTATTAACTATGGCTACACCTTC
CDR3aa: CASSDGLRGRVINYGYTF

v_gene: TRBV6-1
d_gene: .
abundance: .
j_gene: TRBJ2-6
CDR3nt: TGTGCCAGCAGTGCCTTACAGGGTTCTGGGGCCAACGTCCTGACTTTC
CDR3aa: CASSALQGSGANVLTF

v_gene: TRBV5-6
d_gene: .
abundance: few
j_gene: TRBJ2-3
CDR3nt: TGTGCCAGCCGCTTCGACACGGGGGTCCCAGATACGCAGTATTTT
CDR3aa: CASRFDTGVPDTQYF

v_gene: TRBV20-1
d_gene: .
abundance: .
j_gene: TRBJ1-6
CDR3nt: TGCAGTGCTAGTCTTGCGGGACGAAGAGATTCACCCCTCCACTTT
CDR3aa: CSASLAGRRDSPLHF

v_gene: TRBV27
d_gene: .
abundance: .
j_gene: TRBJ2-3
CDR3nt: TGTGCCAGCAGTTTGAGCGGCAGGGGTGCAGATACGCAGTATTTT
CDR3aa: CASSLSGRGADTQYF

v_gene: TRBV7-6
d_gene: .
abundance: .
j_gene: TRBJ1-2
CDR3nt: TGTGCCAGCAGCTTAGGGGACATCTATGGCTACACCTTC
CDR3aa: CASSLGDIYGYTF

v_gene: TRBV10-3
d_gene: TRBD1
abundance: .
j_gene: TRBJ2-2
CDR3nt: TGTGCCATCAGGGGGGACAGGGGAGACACCGGGGAGCTGTTTTTT
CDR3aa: CAIRGDRGDTGELFF

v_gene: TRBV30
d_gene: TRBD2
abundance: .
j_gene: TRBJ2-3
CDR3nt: TGTGCTTGGACGGGGATGGGAGGGCCGACGAGCACAGATACGCAGTATTTT
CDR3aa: CAWTGMGGPTSTDTQYF

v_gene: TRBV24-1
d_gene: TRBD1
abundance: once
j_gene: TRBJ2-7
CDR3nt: TGTGCCACCAGTGGGCTCACAGGGGGCGAGCAGTACTTC
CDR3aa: CATSGLTGGEQYF

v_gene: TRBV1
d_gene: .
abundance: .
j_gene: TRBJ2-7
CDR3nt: TGCACCAGCAGCCAAGATCTTTTGGGCATATTATTTCGGCGGAGGGGACCCTACGAGCAGTACTTC
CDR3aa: CTSSQDLLGILFRRRGPYEQYF

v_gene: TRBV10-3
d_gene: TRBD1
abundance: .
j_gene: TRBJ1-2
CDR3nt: TGTGCCATCACCAGACAGGGGAACTATGGCTACACCTTC
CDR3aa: CAITRQGNYGYTF

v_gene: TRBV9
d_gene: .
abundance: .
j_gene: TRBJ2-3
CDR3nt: TGTGCCAGCAGCGTAGGAGCTAGCACAGATACGCAGTATTTT
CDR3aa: CASSVGASTDTQYF

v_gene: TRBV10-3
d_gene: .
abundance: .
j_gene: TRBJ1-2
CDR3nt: TGTGCCATCTCCGGTACAGGCGACAACTATGGCTACACCTTC
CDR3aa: CAISGTGDNYGYTF

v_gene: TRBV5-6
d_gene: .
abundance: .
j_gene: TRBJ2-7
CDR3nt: TGTGCCAGCACCCTGGGAAGGGCGGGCGAGCAGTACTTC
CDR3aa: CASTLGRAGEQYF

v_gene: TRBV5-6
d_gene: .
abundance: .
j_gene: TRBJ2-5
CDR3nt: TGTGCCAGCACCGATTGGGGGGGGGCGGTAGGCTCCCACCAAGAGACCCAGTACTTC
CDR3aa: CASTDWGGAVGSHQETQYF

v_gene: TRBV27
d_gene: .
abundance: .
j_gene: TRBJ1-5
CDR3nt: TGTGCCAGCAGTTTAGCGGGAGAGGGTCAGCCCCAGCATTTT
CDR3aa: CASSLAGEGQPQHF

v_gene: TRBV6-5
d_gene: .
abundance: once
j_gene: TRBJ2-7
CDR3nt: TGTGCCAGCGGCAGAACAGGGGGGGGAGCCTACGAGCAGTACTTC
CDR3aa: CASGRTGGGAYEQYF

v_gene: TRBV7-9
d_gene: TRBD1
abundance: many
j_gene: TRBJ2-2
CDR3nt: TGTGCCAGCAGTAGACCGGGACAGGGGACCGGGGAGCTGTTTTTT
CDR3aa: CASSRPGQGTGELFF

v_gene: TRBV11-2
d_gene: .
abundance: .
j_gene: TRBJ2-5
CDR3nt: TGTGCCAGCAGCTTAGCACTTTCCGAGACCCAGTACTTC
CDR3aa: CASSLALSETQYF

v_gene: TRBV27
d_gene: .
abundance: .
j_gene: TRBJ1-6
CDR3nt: TGTGCCAGCAGCCGCGGCGGGGGTTCACCCCTCCACTTT
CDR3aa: CASSRGGGSPLHF

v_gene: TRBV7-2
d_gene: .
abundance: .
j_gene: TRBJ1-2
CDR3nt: TGTGCCAGCAGTTATACAGGGCTCATCTATGGCTACACCTTC
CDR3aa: CASSYTGLIYGYTF

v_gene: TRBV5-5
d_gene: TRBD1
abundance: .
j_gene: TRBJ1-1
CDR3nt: TGTGCCAGCAGCTGGGGACAGACGAACACTGAAGCTTTCTTT
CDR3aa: CASSWGQTNTEAFF

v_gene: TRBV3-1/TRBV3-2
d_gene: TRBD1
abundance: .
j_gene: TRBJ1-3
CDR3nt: TGTGCCAGCAGCCAAGCCCCACAGGGGGCTGGAAACACCATATATTTT
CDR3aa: CASSQAPQGAGNTIYF

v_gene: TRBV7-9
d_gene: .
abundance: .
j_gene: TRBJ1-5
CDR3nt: TGTGCCAGCAGCGTAAACCGAGGTGGCCGCAATCAGCCCCAGCATTTT
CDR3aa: CASSVNRGGRNQPQHF

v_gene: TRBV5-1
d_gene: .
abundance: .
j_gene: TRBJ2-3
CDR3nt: TGCGCCAGCAGCCTCACAGGGTCCGATACGCAGTATTTT
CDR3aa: CASSLTGSDTQYF

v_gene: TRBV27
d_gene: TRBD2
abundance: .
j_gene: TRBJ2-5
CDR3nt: TGTGCCAGCAGTTTAGCGGGGACTAGCGGGAGTCGGGGGCAAGAGACCCAGTACTTC
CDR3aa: CASSLAGTSGSRGQETQYF

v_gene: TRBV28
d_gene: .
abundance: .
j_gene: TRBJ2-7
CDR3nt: TGTGCCAGCAGTTTAAACGGGCGGGCAGGCTACGAGCAGTACTTC
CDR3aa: CASSLNGRAGYEQYF

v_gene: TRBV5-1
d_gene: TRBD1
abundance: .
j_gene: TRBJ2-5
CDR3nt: TGCGCCAGCAGCAAGGGACAGGGGAACCAAGAGACCCAGTACTTC
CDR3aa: CASSKGQGNQETQYF

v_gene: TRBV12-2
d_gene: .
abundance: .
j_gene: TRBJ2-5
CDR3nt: TGTGCAAGTCGCTATCCTAAGGAGACCCAGTACTTC
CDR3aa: CASRYPKETQYF

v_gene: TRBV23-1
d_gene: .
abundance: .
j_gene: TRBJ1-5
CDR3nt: TGCGCCAGCAGTCAATCGTCGCACAAGGGGTCACCTAGCAATCAGCCCCAGCATTTT
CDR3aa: CASSQSSHKGSPSNQPQHF

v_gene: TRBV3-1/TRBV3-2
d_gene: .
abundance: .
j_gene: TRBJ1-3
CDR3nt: TGTGCCAGCAGCCGAGGGCCGTTTTCGGGGGGAAACACCATATATTTT
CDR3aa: CASSRGPFSGGNTIYF

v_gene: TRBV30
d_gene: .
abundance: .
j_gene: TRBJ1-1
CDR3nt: TGTGCCTGGAGTGTAAGGGGTGAAGCTTTCTTT
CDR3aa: CAWSVRGEAFF

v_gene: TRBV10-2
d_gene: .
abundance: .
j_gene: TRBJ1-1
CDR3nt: TGCGCCAGCAGCGCAGGGGACACTGAAGCTTTCTTT
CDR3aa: CASSAGDTEAFF

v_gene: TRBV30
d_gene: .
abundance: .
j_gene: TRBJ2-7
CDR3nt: TGTGCCTGGAGTGTACGGGGCAGGGGTAGATTTAACGAGCAGTACTTC
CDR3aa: CAWSVRGRGRFNEQYF

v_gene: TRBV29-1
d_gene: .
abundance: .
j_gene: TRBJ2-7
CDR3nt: TGCAGCGTTGACGAATCTCGGGAGCAGTACTTC
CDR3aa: CSVDESREQYF

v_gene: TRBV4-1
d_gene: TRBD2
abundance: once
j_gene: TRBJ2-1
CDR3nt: TGCGCCAGCAGCCAAGATGGGCCTAGCGGGTTTTATGATTCCAACAATGAGCAGTTCTTC
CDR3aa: CASSQDGPSGFYDSNNEQFF

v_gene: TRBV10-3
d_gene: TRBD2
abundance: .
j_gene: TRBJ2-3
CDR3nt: TGTGCCATCAGTGAGTCGATGCGGGGGAGAGTAGATACGCAGTATTTT
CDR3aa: CAISESMRGRVDTQYF

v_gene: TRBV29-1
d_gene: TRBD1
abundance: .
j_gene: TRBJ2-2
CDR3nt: TGCAGCGCGGGACAGAAGAACACCGGGGAGCTGTTTTTT
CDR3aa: CSAGQKNTGELFF

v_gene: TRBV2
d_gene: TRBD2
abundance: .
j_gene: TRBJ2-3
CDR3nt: TGTGCCAGCAGTGAAGTTCCGCCAGCGGGAGTTGCCGATACGCAGTATTTT
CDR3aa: CASSEVPPAGVADTQYF

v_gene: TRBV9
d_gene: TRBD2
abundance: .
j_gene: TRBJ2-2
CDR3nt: TGTGCCAGCAGCGTAGATAGCGGGAGGGTTTCCACCGGGGAGCTGTTTTTT
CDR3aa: CASSVDSGRVSTGELFF

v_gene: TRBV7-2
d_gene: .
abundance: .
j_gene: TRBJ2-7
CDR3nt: TGTGCCAGCAGCCCTATTACCTACGAGCAGTACTTC
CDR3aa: CASSPITYEQYF

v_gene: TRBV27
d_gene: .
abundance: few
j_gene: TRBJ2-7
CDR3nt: TGTGCCAGCACCTCGGGGGAAGAGGGATCCTACGAGCAGTACTTC
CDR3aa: CASTSGEEGSYEQYF

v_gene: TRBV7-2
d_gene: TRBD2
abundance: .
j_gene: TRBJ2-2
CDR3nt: TGTGCCAGCAGCCCCTGGGAGGGCAGAGCCGGGGAGCTGTTTTTT
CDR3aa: CASSPWEGRAGELFF

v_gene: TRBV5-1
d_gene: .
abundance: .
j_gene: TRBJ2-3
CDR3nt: TGCGCCACTCACTTTTCAGATACGCAGTATTTT
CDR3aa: CATHFSDTQYF

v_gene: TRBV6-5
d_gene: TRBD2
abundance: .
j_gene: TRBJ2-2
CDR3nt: TGTGCCACCCAGTGGGGACTAAACACCGGGGAGCTGTTTTTT
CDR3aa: CATQWGLNTGELFF

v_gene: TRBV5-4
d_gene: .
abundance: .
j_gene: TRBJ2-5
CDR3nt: TGTGCCAGCAGCCGCGGCCCACTATCCAGCGTAGAGACCCAGTACTTC
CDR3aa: CASSRGPLSSVETQYF

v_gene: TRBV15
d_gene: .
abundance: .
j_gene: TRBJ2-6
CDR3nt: TGTGCCACCAGCAGAGATGGGGGGTTCGGGGCCAACGTCCTGACTTTC
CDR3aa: CATSRDGGFGANVLTF

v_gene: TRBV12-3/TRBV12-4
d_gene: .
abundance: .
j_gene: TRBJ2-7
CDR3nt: TGTGCCAGCAGCGCCACGGGAGTTGGTGAGCAGTACTTC
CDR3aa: CASSATGVGEQYF

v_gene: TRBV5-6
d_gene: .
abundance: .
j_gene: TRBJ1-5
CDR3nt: TGTGCCAGCAGCTTGGGACAGATTAGCAATCAGCCCCAGCATTTT
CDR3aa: CASSLGQISNQPQHF

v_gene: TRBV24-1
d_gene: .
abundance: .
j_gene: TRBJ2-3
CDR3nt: TGTGCCACCAGTGATCCGTTAGCAGATACGCAGTATTTT
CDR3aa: CATSDPLADTQYF